The 27 T cell receptor beta chains reported below all come from one sample, sequenced in a study of blood T cell repertoires in COVID-19. Profiling relied on immunoSEQ multiplex PCR, and the TCRdb table lists in-frame clones only, not all of them. The repertoire has more than 90,000 clones, 85% of them found once; the top ten carry 1.5% to 2%. Sequencing was done on a sample of peripheral blood. The receptors derive from a woman aged 70-85 years with active or convalescent COVID-19.

This CDR3 reads CASSYGTSGRGQFF. The CDR3 DNA follows: TGTGCCAGCAGTTACGGGACTAGCGGGAGAGGGCAGTTCTTC. J is TRBJ2-1 and V is TRBV6-2 or TRBV6-3; TRBD2 agrees at 14 bases. The CDR3 covers 14 residues. With V trimmed by 2 bases and J by 12 bases, 3 bases remained unmatched. Germline V lookup: CDR1 MNHEY, CDR2 SVGEGT.

The rearrangement uses TRBV7-9 and TRBJ1-4, with 7 bases aligning to TRBD1. In germline, CDR1 is SEHNR, CDR2 FQNEAQ (reference sequence). The ends lost 5 bases at V and 4 bases at J; junction bases unmatched: 4. CDR3 length: 14 amino acids. The CDR3 DNA follows: TGTGCCAGCAGCCGGACAGGAAATAATGAAAAACTGTTTTTT. Amino acids: CASSRTGNNEKLFF.

This rearrangement joins TRBV12-5 to TRBJ2-3; no reliable D call. This CDR3 has 13 residues. Trimming took off 0 bases at V and 3 bases at J, with 4 bases between the two ends. Germline V gene data show CDR1 as LGHNT and CDR2 as FRNRAP. CDR3 nucleotides: TGTGCTAGTGGTTTGGTACAGACAGATACGCAGTATTTT. Protein product: CASGLVQTDTQYF.

The chain recombines TRBV28 with TRBJ1-2, with a possible D match to TRBD1 (5 bases). Germline CDR1 and CDR2: MDHEN and SYDVKM. CDR3 size: 12 residues. In DNA form, the CDR3 reads TGTGGGGGCTCGCGAGGTTACTATGGCTACACCTTC. This codes for CGGSRGYYGYTF.

This clone was counted a single time. The chain carries TRBV4-2 and TRBJ2-5; TRBD2 matches at 9 bases. Looked up from germline, CDR1 is LGHNA and CDR2 is YNFKEQ. This CDR3 has 15 amino acids. Unmatched junction bases numbered 14, after V lost 11 bases and J lost 4 bases. CDR3 in amino acids: CARRGGGAGGETQYF. For the CDR3, the DNA is TGTGCCCGCCGCGGCGGGGGGGCAGGAGGAGAGACCCAGTACTTC.

The V and J genes are TRBV14 and TRBJ1-3; 8 nucleotides agree with TRBD1. CDR3 size: 17 residues. Germline assignment: CDR1 SGHDN and CDR2 FVKESK. Trimming at V came to 4 bases and at J to 4 bases, leaving 12 bases not matched to a gene. In DNA, the CDR3 is TGTGCCAGCAGCCGTCCCGGGACAGGAGGGATGGGAAACACCATATATTTT. Its translation: CASSRPGTGGMGNTIYF.

The chain employs TRBV30 and TRBJ1-6, with a weak D call TRBD1 (6 bases). Germline CDR1 and CDR2: GTSNPN and SVGIG (reference sequence). V lost 2 bases and J 11 bases, leaving 16 bases between the germline ends. The CDR3 runs to 14 residues. The CDR3 DNA follows: TGTGCCTGGAGTCCCACAACAGGGACGGCACCCCTCCACTTT. Its translation: CAWSPTTGTAPLHF.

This chain joins TRBV18 and TRBJ2-1; D is unclear. CDR3 length: 12 amino acids. The germline gives CDR1 KGHSH, CDR2 LQKENI. V gave up 3 bases and J gave up 9 bases, with 9 bases separating them. Here the CDR3 reads CASSPLLSEQFF. CDR3 bases: TGTGCCAGCTCACCGCTTTTGAGTGAGCAGTTCTTC.

DNA of the CDR3: TGTGCCAGCAGCCGGGCGGGGACAGGTCTAGAGAAACTGTTTTTT. It translates to CASSRAGTGLEKLFF. The gene calls are TRBV5-6 and TRBJ1-4, with 8 bases identical to TRBD1. CDR3 size: 15 residues. Germline V gene lookup returns CDR1 SGHDT and CDR2 YYEEEE. V trimming: 4 bases; J trimming: 11 bases; junction bases outside the gene matches: 13.

The CDR3 DNA follows: TGTGCCAGCAGCTTAGGGATGGAGTATGAGCAGTTCTTC. Encoded protein: CASSLGMEYEQFF. The chain carries TRBV7-9 and TRBJ2-1; D gene uncertain. Germline V gene data show CDR1 as SEHNR and CDR2 as FQNEAQ (reference sequence). Trimming took 1 base from V and 8 from J, leaving 9 bases between them. CDR3 length: 13 residues.

The count of this clone is one. Mismatch with germline at one junction end may stem from a read error. The CDR3 spells CASRLRGASKTGELFF. The CDR3 DNA follows: TGTGCCAGCAGACTGCGGGGGGCCTCGAAAACCGGGGAGCTGTTTTTT. The rearrangement links TRBV11-3 to TRBJ2-2; TRBD2 matches 8 bases. The germline gives CDR1 SGHNT, CDR2 YENEEA. The CDR3 has 16 residues.

The V call is TRBV5-1, the J call TRBJ2-6; the D gene is possibly TRBD1 (5 bases). Germline V lookup: CDR1 SGHRS, CDR2 YFSETQ. The CDR3 is 13 amino acids. Trimming removed 4 bases at V and 4 bases at J, with 6 bases between. CDR3 in DNA: TGCGCCAGCAGCGGGGCGGGGGCCAACGTCCTGACTTTC. Translated: CASSGAGANVLTF.

This chain links TRBV5-1 with TRBJ2-1; 8 bases align to TRBD2. V dropped 3 bases and J dropped 6; count of bases not matched to a gene: 5. Germline assignment: CDR1 SGHRS and CDR2 YFSETQ. This CDR3 has 14 amino acids. The CDR3 loop reads CASSSTGTSNEQFF. CDR3 in DNA: TGCGCCAGCAGCTCGACCGGGACTAGCAATGAGCAGTTCTTC. Based on the CDR3 plus reference TRBV5-1 and TRBJ2-1, the full variable domain is KAGVTQTPRYLIKTRGQQVTLSCSPISGHRSVSWYQQTPGQGLQFLFEYFSETQRNKGNFPGRFSGRQFSNSRSEMNVSTLELGDSALYLCASSSTGTSNEQFFGPGTRLTVL.

In its sample, this clone was seen a few times. The V and J genes are TRBV19 and TRBJ1-1, with D hard to call. Germline CDR1 LNHDA, CDR2 SQIVND (reference sequence). V lost 7 bases, J lost 1 base, and 13 bases lay in between. This CDR3 comprises 14 residues. As DNA, the CDR3 is TGTGCCAGTAACAGACGTGTCTCGAACACTGAAGCTTTCTTT. Encoded protein: CASNRRVSNTEAFF.

J is TRBJ2-7 and V is TRBV11-3; 7 positions agree with TRBD1. Trimming removed 7 bases from V and 1 base from J; junction bases left unmatched: 7. This CDR3 is built from 14 residues. CDR1 and CDR2 (germline): SGHNT, YENEEA. CDR3 in amino acids: CASNPTGESYEQYF. DNA for the CDR3: TGTGCCAGCAATCCCACAGGGGAGTCCTACGAGCAGTACTTC. Together with reference TRBV11-3 and TRBJ2-7, the CDR3 gives the full variable domain: EAGVVQSPRYKIIEKKQPVAFWCNPISGHNTLYWYLQNLGQGPELLIRYENEEAVDDSQLPKDRFSAERLKGVDSTLKIQPAELGDSAVYLCASNPTGESYEQYFGPGTRLTVT.

J is TRBJ2-1 and V is TRBV7-2, with a tentative D call TRBD1 (5 bases). Germline V gene data show CDR1 as SGHTA and CDR2 as FQGNSA. V was shortened by 6 bases and J by 1 base, with 10 bases between the two germline ends. CDR3 length: 14 amino acids. CDR3 residues: CASRTPGSYNEQFF. The CDR3 nucleotides are TGTGCCAGCAGGACTCCAGGGTCCTACAATGAGCAGTTCTTC.

The chain's CDR3 is CASSQGWGGLRPYEQYF. The CDR3 bases are TGCGCCAGCAGCCAAGGCTGGGGCGGCCTTCGACCCTACGAGCAGTACTTC. This sequence joins TRBV4-3 and TRBJ2-7; perhaps TRBD1 as D (5 bases). Germline assignment: CDR1 LGHNA and CDR2 YSLEER. V lost 1 base and J 2 bases, leaving 18 bases between the germline ends. There are 17 residues in the CDR3.

V gene TRBV7-2 combines with J gene TRBJ2-3; 9 nucleotides line up with TRBD2. CDR1 is SGHTA, CDR2 FQGNSA, per germline. With 6 bases clipped from V and 0 bases from J, the junction kept 7 bases outside the gene matches. This CDR3 comprises 16 residues. The CDR3 protein is CASRVTGTSSTDTQYF. Here the CDR3 DNA reads TGTGCCAGCAGGGTTACCGGGACTAGCAGCACAGATACGCAGTATTTT. Full variable domain (rest looked up from reference TRBV7-2 and TRBJ2-3): GAGVSQSPSNKVTEKGKDVELRCDPISGHTALYWYRQSLGQGLEFLIYFQGNSAPDKSGLPSDRFSAERTGGSVSTLTIQRTQQEDSAVYLCASRVTGTSSTDTQYFGPGTRLTVL.

This chain connects TRBV3-1 (or the pseudogene TRBV3-2) to TRBJ2-3, with TRBD2 matching over 8 bases. This CDR3 is built from 19 residues. The V gene's germline CDR1 is LGHDT and CDR2 YNNKEL (reference sequence). The V segment lost 4 bases and the J segment 2 bases; nucleotides outside the gene matches: 17. The CDR3 region has the DNA TGTGCCAGCAGCCCAGGGCTAGCGGGTCCCGTACAACTCACAGATACGCAGTATTTT. It encodes CASSPGLAGPVQLTDTQYF.

The CDR3 is CASSLSQGREQYF. CDR3 nucleotides: TGCGCCAGCAGCTTATCACAGGGGCGGGAGCAGTACTTC. This chain connects TRBV5-1 to TRBJ2-7; 7 bases line up with TRBD1. CDR3 size: 13 residues. Germline V gene lookup returns CDR1 SGHRS and CDR2 YFSETQ. Losses at the gene ends were 2 bases for V and 7 bases for J; bases not matched to a gene: 6.

The V gene is TRBV27, the J gene TRBJ2-3, with 7 bases that match TRBD2. The ends lost 3 bases at V and 4 bases at J; junction bases unmatched: 7. In germline, CDR1 is MNHEY, CDR2 SMNVEV (reference sequence). CDR3 length: 15 residues. The chain's CDR3 is CASSFGGGLADTQYF. The CDR3 DNA sequence: TGTGCCAGCAGTTTCGGGGGAGGGCTGGCAGATACGCAGTATTTT.

V is TRBV20-1 and J is TRBJ1-6; 8 nucleotides agree with TRBD1. The ends lost 3 bases at V and 4 bases at J; junction bases unmatched: 2. The CDR3 contains 14 residues. Germline V gene sequence: CDR1 DFQATT, CDR2 SNEGSKA (reference sequence). In DNA, the CDR3 is TGCAGTGCTAGTCAGGGGGCGTATAATTCACCCCTCCACTTT. Amino acid sequence: CSASQGAYNSPLHF.

The chain links TRBV12-3 or TRBV12-4 to TRBJ1-2; D possibly corresponds to TRBD1 (5 bases). This CDR3 is built from 13 residues. V lost 8 bases and J lost 7, with 17 bases in between. CDR3 in DNA: TGTGCCAGCGACGGGGGGTACTCTTCTGGCTACACCTTC. It codes for CASDGGYSSGYTF.

The genes are TRBV19 and TRBJ1-2, with 7 positions matching TRBD1. This CDR3 contains 16 residues. Losses at the gene ends were 5 bases for V and 1 base for J; bases not matched to a gene: 10. Germline-derived CDR1 and CDR2 are LNHDA and SQIVND (reference sequence). CDR3 amino acids: CASSFLPGQLNYGYTF. The CDR3 DNA follows: TGTGCCAGTAGTTTCCTGCCGGGACAGCTTAACTATGGCTACACCTTC.

V gene TRBV19 combines with J gene TRBJ1-1; no firm D call. V gave up 7 bases and J gave up 2 bases, with 11 bases separating them. Germline V gene lookup returns CDR1 LNHDA and CDR2 SQIVND (reference sequence). There are 13 residues in the CDR3. CDR3 bases: TGTGCCAGTAACCCGGGGATTAACACTGAAGCTTTCTTT. Protein: CASNPGINTEAFF.

The chain links TRBV11-2 to TRBJ2-3; 8 nucleotides align to TRBD2. This CDR3 is built from 16 residues. V dropped 6 bases and J dropped 8; count of bases not matched to a gene: 16. Germline CDR1 SGHAT, CDR2 FQNNGV. Here the CDR3 reads CASRSLTGGAVGTQYF. DNA for the CDR3: TGTGCCAGCAGGTCCCTGACGGGGGGGGCCGTAGGTACGCAGTATTTT.

V and J are TRBV24-1 and TRBJ2-2, with 12 positions matching TRBD1. Germline CDR1 reads KGHDR; CDR2 reads SFDVKD. Trimming removed 8 bases from V and 2 bases from J; junction bases left unmatched: 5. The CDR3 extends over 16 amino acids. The DNA for the CDR3 is TGTGCCACCAATCCCGGGACAGGGGGCAACACCGGGGAGCTGTTTTTT. As protein: CATNPGTGGNTGELFF.